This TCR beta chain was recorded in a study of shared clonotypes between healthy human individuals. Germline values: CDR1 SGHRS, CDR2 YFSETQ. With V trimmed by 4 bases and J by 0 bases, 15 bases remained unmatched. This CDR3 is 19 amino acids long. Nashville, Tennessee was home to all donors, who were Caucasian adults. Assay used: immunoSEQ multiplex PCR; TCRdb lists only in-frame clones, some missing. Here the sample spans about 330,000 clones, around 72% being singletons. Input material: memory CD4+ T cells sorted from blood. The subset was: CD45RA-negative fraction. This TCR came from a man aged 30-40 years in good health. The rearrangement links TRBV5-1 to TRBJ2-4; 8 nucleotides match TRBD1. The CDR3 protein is CASSPRTGYRDIAKNIQYF. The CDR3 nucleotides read TGCGCCAGCAGCCCCAGGACAGGGTATAGGGATATAGCCAAAAACATTCAGTACTTC.